The present T cell receptor beta chain was sequenced within a study of STAT3 mutations in large granular lymphocyte leukemia. The overall study: Roughly 40% of treated T-LGLL patients showed hematologic response to immunosuppression.

TCRdb's copy holds only in-frame clones and misses some; the assay was immunoSEQ multiplex PCR. Among tens of thousands of clones listed, approximately 83% were seen once. Concerning this clone: The antigen is unknown.

Study-wide findings and caveats: TCR clonotype switching after therapy occurred in about 35% of the 18 patients. Differing intervals and regimens complicate linking therapy response to clone burden. Every T-cell large granular lymphocyte leukemia patient had at least one immunodominant TCR beta clonotype. Samples missed the first appearance of the clone.

Sample: peripheral blood mononuclear cells. The source is a man aged 55 to 70 with T-cell large granular lymphocyte leukemia. Some clones in this sample may be carry-over from other donors' samples.

CDR3 loop: CASSAAGAVETQYF. CDR3 in DNA: TGTGCCAGCAGCGCAGCGGGAGCGGTGGAGACCCAGTACTTC. The J gene is TRBJ2-5, the V gene TRBV9; TRBD2 matches 8 bases. Looked up from germline, CDR1 is SGDLS and CDR2 is YYNGEE. This CDR3 has 14 amino acids. V lost 3 bases to trimming and J lost 5 bases; unmatched junction nucleotides: 6. The full variable domain, with the rest looked up from reference TRBV9 and TRBJ2-5, is DSGVTQTPKHLITATGQRVTLRCSPRSGDLSVYWYQQSLDQGLQFLIQYYNGEERAKGNILERFSAQQFPDLHSELNLSSLELGDSALYFCASSAAGAVETQYFGPGTRLLVL.